This record covers a single T cell receptor beta chain. The data stem from a study of blood T cell repertoires in COVID-19. Study context: Researchers got acute and convalescent COVID-19 samples from the United States, Italy and Spain. In each case, the material was cDNA or gDNA derived from T cells, B-cell-depleted T cells, or PBMCs.

The CDR3 length is 11 residues. Trimming pared 3 bases from V and 7 bases from J, leaving 9 bases between. Germline V CDR1 and CDR2: DFQATT, SNEGSKA (reference sequence). Original processing methods: Amplification with reference gene primers provided the estimates of nucleated cell counts. Repertoires were generated with immunoSEQ multiplex PCR, while TCRdb's copy carries only in-frame clones and drops some. Clone size and the V and J calls come from that table; the DNA yielded D and trimming. The sample gives approximately 210,000 clones, 75% to 90% of which show up once; under 5.5% is in the top ten.

Sample: peripheral blood. This TCR came from a woman in her 40s with acute or convalescent COVID-19. The gene calls are TRBV20-1 and TRBJ1-1; D is uncertain. The CDR3, as DNA: TGCAGTGCTAGCGGTAACCATGAAGCTTTCTTT. The encoded protein is CSASGNHEAFF.